These 23 T cell receptor beta chains originate from one sample sequenced in a study of PD-1 blockade in classical Hodgkin lymphoma. This table comes from immunoSEQ multiplex PCR, and its TCRdb copy is limited to in-frame clones, with some not included. Seen here are around 20,000 clones, roughly 88% observed once, and the top ten hold about an eighth. Following autologous stem cell transplantation, relapse occurred in every patient, and exposure to brentuximab vedotin varied. Sequencing was performed on peripheral blood mononuclear cells (PBMCs), taken before the second cycle of nivolumab. The receptors were gathered from a human donor with classical Hodgkin lymphoma.

J is TRBJ2-2 and V is TRBV5-1; D possibly corresponds to TRBD1 (5 bases). The germline V and J ends were trimmed by 3 bases and 3 bases, with 9 bases remaining between them. Germline V gives CDR1 SGHRS, CDR2 YFSETQ. This CDR3 spans 14 amino acids. CDR3 protein: CASSSQGHTGELFF. The DNA for the CDR3 is TGCGCCAGCAGCTCGCAGGGTCACACCGGGGAGCTGTTTTTT.

V and J are TRBV7-9 and TRBJ1-5; D gene unclear. The CDR3 is 13 amino acids. CDR1 and CDR2 from the germline V gene are SEHNR and FQNEAQ (reference sequence). Deletions cut 0 bases from V and 4 bases from J, with 4 bases between. In nucleotides, the CDR3 is TGTGCCAGCAGCTTAGCGGCGAATCAGCCCCAGCATTTT. It specifies CASSLAANQPQHF.

CDR3 in amino acids: CASSLGGGSYNEQFF. CDR3 DNA sequence: TGCGCCAGCAGCTTGGGCGGGGGTTCCTACAATGAGCAGTTCTTC. The rearrangement uses TRBV5-1 and TRBJ2-1; 7 nucleotides agree with TRBD2. The CDR3 has 15 amino acids. Per the germline V gene, CDR1 is SGHRS and CDR2 is YFSETQ. The J segment lost 1 base and the V segment lost 0 bases, leaving 1 base of the junction unmatched.

The CDR3 here is CASSKGPGGETQYF. The CDR3 region has the DNA TGCGCCAGCAGCAAGGGCCCAGGGGGAGAGACCCAGTACTTC. This chain links TRBV5-1 with TRBJ2-5, with 7 bases that match TRBD1. The CDR3 contains 14 residues. Germline lookup yields CDR1 SGHRS and CDR2 YFSETQ. V lost 4 bases and J lost 4; bases outside the gene matches: 7.

The chain couples TRBV7-3 to TRBJ2-2, with D hard to call. From germline, CDR1 is SGHTA and CDR2 FQGTGA. V was shortened by 5 bases and J by 3 bases, with 4 bases between the two germline ends. The CDR3 sequence is 12 residues long. CDR3: CASSGDTGELFF. The CDR3 DNA follows: TGTGCCAGCAGCGGGGACACCGGGGAGCTGTTTTTT.

The J gene is TRBJ1-6, the V gene TRBV5-1; D gene uncertain. The germline V gene encodes CDR1 SGHRS and CDR2 YFSETQ. V was clipped by 3 bases and J by 10 bases, with 14 bases between them. CDR3 length: 14 amino acids. The CDR3: CASSSQPTDSPLHF. The CDR3 bases are TGCGCCAGCAGCTCGCAACCGACCGACTCACCCCTCCACTTT.

The V call is TRBV5-1, the J call TRBJ1-2; the D is unclear. Germline loops: CDR1 SGHRS, CDR2 YFSETQ. The CDR3 runs to 14 residues. V lost 0 bases, J lost 4 bases, and 10 bases lay in between. The CDR3 is CASSLDVGSYGYTF. CDR3 DNA sequence: TGCGCCAGCAGCTTGGACGTTGGCAGCTATGGCTACACCTTC.

The chain has TRBV5-1 and TRBJ1-2; D remains unclear. Germline CDR1 SGHRS, CDR2 YFSETQ. Trimming cost V 0 bases and J 2 bases, with 5 bases left between them. This CDR3 spans 13 amino acids. Written as DNA, the CDR3 is TGCGCCAGCAGCTTGGCTCAAAACTATGGCTACACCTTC. It encodes CASSLAQNYGYTF.

The chain recombines TRBV2 with TRBJ1-1; the match to TRBD1 covers 7 bases. This CDR3 is 11 amino acids long. Germline CDR1 and CDR2: SNHLY and FYNNEI. J was trimmed by 12 bases and V by 7 bases; bases with no gene match: 8. CDR3 sequence: CASKRGGATFF. Written as DNA, the CDR3 is TGTGCCAGCAAACGAGGGGGCGCGACTTTCTTT.

The chain is built from TRBV7-2 and TRBJ2-1; no reliable D call. CDR3 size: 12 residues. The V and J ends lost 2 bases and 7 bases respectively, with 6 bases between them. CDR1 and CDR2 from the germline V gene are SGHTA and FQGNSA. Here the CDR3 reads CASSLLLNEQFF. In nucleotides, the CDR3 is TGTGCCAGCAGCTTACTGTTAAATGAGCAGTTCTTC.

This clone has only one observation. The V gene is TRBV11-2, the J gene TRBJ2-7; 11 bases fit TRBD1. The CDR3 runs to 15 residues. V gave up 1 base and J gave up 4 bases; unmatched junction bases: 3. Germline CDR1 is SGHAT and CDR2 is FQNNGV. In DNA form, the CDR3 reads TGTGCCAGCAGCTTAGGGACAGGGGGCTTTTACGAGCAGTACTTC. It translates to CASSLGTGGFYEQYF.

The rearrangement uses TRBV19 and TRBJ2-2; D gene ambiguous. Germline CDR1 LNHDA, CDR2 SQIVND (reference sequence). The CDR3 extends over 13 amino acids. CDR3 sequence: CASAGTNTGELFF. The CDR3 bases are TGTGCGAGTGCAGGAACCAACACCGGGGAGCTGTTTTTT.

The chain couples TRBV7-9 to TRBJ1-4, with 7 nucleotides matching TRBD1. The germline gives CDR1 SEHNR, CDR2 FQNEAQ (reference sequence). After removal of 1 base from V and 7 bases from J, the junction contained 3 bases not matched to a gene. The CDR3 extends over 14 amino acids. CDR3 bases: TGTGCCAGCAGCTTAGAGGGGGCAGGTGAAAAACTGTTTTTT. Translating it yields CASSLEGAGEKLFF. The full variable domain, in which reference TRBV7-9 and TRBJ1-4 provide the parts outside the CDR3, is DTGVSQNPRHKITKRGQNVTFRCDPISEHNRLYWYRQTLGQGPEFLTYFQNEAQLEKSRLLSDRFSAERPKGSFSTLEIQRTEQGDSAMYLCASSLEGAGEKLFFGSGTQLSVL.

The V and J genes are TRBV9 and TRBJ2-3, with a tentative D call TRBD2 (5 bases). The CDR3 has 17 residues. V gave up 4 bases and J gave up 0 bases, with 18 bases separating them. The germline V gene has CDR1 SGDLS and CDR2 YYNGEE. The CDR3 nucleotides are TGTGCCAGCAGCCCCGGGATCGTGGGCCCTAGCACAGATACGCAGTATTTT. Translating it yields CASSPGIVGPSTDTQYF.

Note on this clone: The junction differs from germline at one of its ends, possibly a read error. This chain links TRBV5-4 with TRBJ2-3; D is undetermined. The CDR3 length is 15 residues. CDR1 is SGHNT and CDR2 is YYREEE in the germline V gene (reference sequence). The CDR3 region has the DNA TGCGCCAGCAGCCAAGATCGGCAGGCCACAGATACGCAGTATTTT. It codes for CASSQDRQATDTQYF.

This clone was found once. The chain employs TRBV18 and TRBJ2-1; TRBD1 matches at 8 bases. This CDR3 comprises 16 residues. Germline trimming cut 6 bases from V and 7 bases from J; bases unmatched to any gene: 14. The germline V gene has CDR1 KGHSH and CDR2 LQKENI. The CDR3 DNA follows: TGTGCCAGCTCCCACCGAGTATCACAGGGGGAGAATGAGCAGTTCTTC. It is translated as CASSHRVSQGENEQFF.

This clone has just a few counts. This chain uses TRBV7-6 with TRBJ1-2; 7 bases align to TRBD1. Trimming took 3 bases from V and 7 from J; bases not matched to a gene: 5. Germline CDR1 reads SGHVS; CDR2 reads FNYEAQ. CDR3 length: 13 amino acids. CDR3 nucleotide sequence: TGTGCCAGCAGCTTCCAAGGGGGCTCTGGCTACACCTTC. Translated: CASSFQGGSGYTF.

On this clone: The same CDR3 arises from other DNA sequences in this sample as well. The rearrangement links TRBV5-4 to TRBJ2-1; 11 bases match TRBD1. Trimming at V came to 4 bases and at J to 9 bases, leaving 12 bases not matched to a gene. CDR1 and CDR2 (germline): SGHNT, YYREEE (reference sequence). The CDR3 is 16 amino acids. The CDR3 DNA is TGTGCCAGCAGCGAAGGACAGGGGGCTTCCTTAGGTGAGCAGTTCTTC. This encodes CASSEGQGASLGEQFF.

The CDR3 DNA follows: TGTGCCAGCTCACCACCGACTAGCGGGAACTACAATGAGCAGTTCTTC. The encoded protein is CASSPPTSGNYNEQFF. The V call is TRBV18, the J call TRBJ2-1; 11 bases map to TRBD2. Germline V CDR1 and CDR2: KGHSH, LQKENI. The V gene end was trimmed by 0 bases and the J gene end by 3 bases; junction bases not matched to a gene: 1. The CDR3 consists of 16 residues.

This chain links TRBV7-8 with TRBJ2-2; D not certain. Trimming pared 1 base from V and 6 bases from J, leaving 12 bases between. This CDR3 is built from 15 residues. Germline lookup yields CDR1 SGHVS and CDR2 FQNEAQ. For the CDR3, the DNA is TGTGCCAGCAGCTTAGTAGTAGGTTCTTCCGGGGAGCTGTTTTTT. Amino acid sequence: CASSLVVGSSGELFF.

The chain joins TRBV21-1 to TRBJ2-7; the table gives TRBD1 as D, unverified against the DNA. TRBV21-1 is flagged as a pseudogene. The CDR3 runs 15 residues. CDR3: CASFRWASATYEQYF. The CDR3, as DNA: TGTGCCAGCTTCCGATGGGCCTCCGCGACCTACGAGCAGTACTTC.

This rearrangement joins TRBV6-5 to TRBJ1-1, with D possibly being TRBD1 (5 bases). The CDR3 extends over 13 amino acids. Germline lookup yields CDR1 MNHEY and CDR2 SVGAGI. Trimming took 5 bases from V and 1 from J, leaving 8 bases between them. CDR3 in DNA: TGTGCCAGCAGTCCTACAGGGAACACTGAAGCTTTCTTT. This translates into CASSPTGNTEAFF.

In this sample, this clone turned up once. The chain is built from TRBV27 and TRBJ1-2; 8 nucleotides align to TRBD1. The CDR3 extends over 12 amino acids. Looked up from germline, CDR1 is MNHEY and CDR2 is SMNVEV (reference sequence). The J segment lost 4 bases and the V segment lost 8 bases, leaving 3 bases of the junction unmatched. The CDR3 bases are TGTGCCAGCGGAGGGACAGGCTATGGCTACACCTTC. Protein: CASGGTGYGYTF.